This T cell receptor (beta chain) emerged from a study of blood T cell repertoires in COVID-19. The germline CDR1 and CDR2 sequences are LNHNV and YYDKDF (reference sequence). V was clipped by 4 bases and J by 5 bases, with 11 bases between them. CDR3 length: 13 residues. Authors' methods: Using reference gene primer amplification, nucleated cell counts were estimated. Repertoires were generated with immunoSEQ multiplex PCR, while TCRdb's copy carries only in-frame clones and drops some. V, J and clone size derive from that table, while D and trimming were established from the DNA sequence. The sample lists 70,000 to 100,000 clones; 70% to 90% were seen once.

Sequencing was done on a sample of peripheral blood. The chain uses TRBV15 and TRBJ2-5; D is possibly TRBD2 (6 bases). This receptor was obtained from a man older than 75 with active or convalescent COVID-19. The CDR3 region is CATSTRGTETQYF. The CDR3 region has the DNA TGTGCCACCAGCACCCGGGGGACGGAGACCCAGTACTTC.